This T cell receptor beta chain was sequenced in a study of T cell changes during pregnancy in multiple sclerosis (dated by TCRdb to between 2019 and 2020). In the study overall: The study examined how the T cell repertoire changed over the course of pregnancy in women with multiple sclerosis.

The library was generated by the immunoSEQ multiplex PCR assay. The table comes from immuneACCESS by way of TCRdb, which keeps in-frame sequences with V and J called. Part of the clones is missing from these tables; in studies checked, under half for an unresolved V gene and the rest for unknown reasons. Recorded for this sample are under 90,000 clones; about 92% of them occurred a single time. The ten biggest clones cover 1.1% to 1.5% of the sample. The CDR3 runs 17 amino acids, cysteine and phenylalanine included. The entry retains the CDR3 DNA only, 51 bases that are in frame from base 1. From a lookup of the germline V gene, CDR1 and CDR2 are MNHNS and SASEGT. Germline trimming: 4 bases from V, 6 bases from J; junction bases outside gene matches: 9. Details on this clone: Its antigen has not been determined. Base qualities are missing; no much larger clone stands one base away.

The chain was built from TRBV6-1 and TRBJ2-1; 13 middle bases align to TRBD2. This sequence was found in a female donor in good health, enrolled as a control in a pregnancy study. The source material was peripheral blood, sampled in the second trimester of pregnancy. The CDR3 region has the sequence CASSGTSGRAASNEQFF. The DNA sequence is TGTGCCAGCAGTGGTACTAGCGGGAGGGCCGCCTCCAATGAGCAGTTCTTC.